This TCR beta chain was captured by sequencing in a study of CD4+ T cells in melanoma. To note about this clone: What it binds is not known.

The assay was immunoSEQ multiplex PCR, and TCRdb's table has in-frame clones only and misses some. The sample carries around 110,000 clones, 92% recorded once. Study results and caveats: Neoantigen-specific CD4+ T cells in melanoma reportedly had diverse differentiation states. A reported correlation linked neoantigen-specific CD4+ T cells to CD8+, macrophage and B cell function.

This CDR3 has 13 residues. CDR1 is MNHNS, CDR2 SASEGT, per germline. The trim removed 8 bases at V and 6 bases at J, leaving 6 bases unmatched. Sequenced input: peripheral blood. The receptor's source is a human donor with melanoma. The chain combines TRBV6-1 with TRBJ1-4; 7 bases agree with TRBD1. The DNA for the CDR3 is TGTGCCAGCGGCACAGGGGTTGATGAAAAACTGTTTTTT. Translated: CASGTGVDEKLFF.